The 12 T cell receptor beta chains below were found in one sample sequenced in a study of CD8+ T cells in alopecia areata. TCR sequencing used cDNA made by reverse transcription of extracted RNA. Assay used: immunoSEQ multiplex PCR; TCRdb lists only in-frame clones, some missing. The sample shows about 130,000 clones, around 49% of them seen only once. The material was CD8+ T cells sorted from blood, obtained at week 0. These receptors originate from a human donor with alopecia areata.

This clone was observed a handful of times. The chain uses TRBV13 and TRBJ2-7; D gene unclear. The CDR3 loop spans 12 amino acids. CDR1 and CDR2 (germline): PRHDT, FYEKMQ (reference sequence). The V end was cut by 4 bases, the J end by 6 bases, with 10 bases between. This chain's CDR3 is CASSSPYSEQYF. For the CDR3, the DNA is TGTGCCAGCAGCTCTCCCTATTCCGAGCAGTACTTC.

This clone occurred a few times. The CDR3 coding sequence is TGCGCCAGCAGCCAAATTCGTTGGAGTGAGCAGTTCTTC. As protein: CASSQIRWSEQFF. This chain connects TRBV4-1 to TRBJ2-1; D is undetermined. V lost 2 bases and J lost 9, with 11 bases in between. Germline CDR1 is MGHRA and CDR2 is YSYEKL. This CDR3 region has 13 residues.

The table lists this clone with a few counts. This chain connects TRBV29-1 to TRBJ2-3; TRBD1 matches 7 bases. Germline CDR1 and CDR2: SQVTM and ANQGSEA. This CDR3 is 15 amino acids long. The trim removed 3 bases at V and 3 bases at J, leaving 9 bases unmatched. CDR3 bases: TGCAGCGTTGAGGCTGGGACAGCGCGTACAGATACGCAGTATTTT. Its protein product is CSVEAGTARTDTQYF.

The CDR3 DNA reads as TGTGCCAGCAGCTTAACGACGGAGGGGTCCGAGCAGTACTTC. Translated: CASSLTTEGSEQYF. The chain employs TRBV7-3 and TRBJ2-7, with D maybe TRBD2 (6 bases). The CDR3 is made up of 14 amino acids. Germline loops: CDR1 SGHTA, CDR2 FQGTGA. Trimming removed 0 bases at V and 6 bases at J, with 12 bases between. The full variable domain, with the rest looked up from reference TRBV7-3 and TRBJ2-7, is GAGVSQTPSNKVTEKGKYVELRCDPISGHTALYWYRQSLGQGPEFLIYFQGTGAADDSGLPNDRFFAVRPEGSVSTLKIQRTERGDSAVYLCASSLTTEGSEQYFGPGTRLTVT.

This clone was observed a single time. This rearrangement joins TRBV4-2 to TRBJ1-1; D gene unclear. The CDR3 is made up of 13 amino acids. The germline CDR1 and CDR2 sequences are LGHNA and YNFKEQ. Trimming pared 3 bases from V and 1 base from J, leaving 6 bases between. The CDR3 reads CASSQPANTEAFF. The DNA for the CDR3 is TGTGCCAGCAGCCAGCCAGCGAACACTGAAGCTTTCTTT.

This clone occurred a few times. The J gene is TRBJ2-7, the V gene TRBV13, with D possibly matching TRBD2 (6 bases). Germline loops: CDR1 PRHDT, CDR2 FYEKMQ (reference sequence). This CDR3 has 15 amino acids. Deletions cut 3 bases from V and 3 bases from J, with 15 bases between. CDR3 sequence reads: CASSFGGEMIYEQYF. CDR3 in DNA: TGTGCCAGCAGCTTCGGAGGGGAAATGATCTACGAGCAGTACTTC.

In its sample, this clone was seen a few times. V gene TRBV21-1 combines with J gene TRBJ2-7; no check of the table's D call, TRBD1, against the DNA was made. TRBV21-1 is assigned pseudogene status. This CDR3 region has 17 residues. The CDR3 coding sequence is TGTGCCAGCAGCAAATACGGCGTACAGGAAAGCTCCTACGAGCAGTACTTC. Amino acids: CASSKYGVQESSYEQYF.

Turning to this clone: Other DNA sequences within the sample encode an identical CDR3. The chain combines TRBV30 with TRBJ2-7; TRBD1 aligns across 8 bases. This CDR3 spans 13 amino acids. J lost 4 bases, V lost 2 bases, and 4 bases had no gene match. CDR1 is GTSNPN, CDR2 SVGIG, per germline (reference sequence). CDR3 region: CAWSPGQGYEQYF. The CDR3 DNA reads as TGTGCCTGGAGTCCCGGACAGGGTTACGAGCAGTACTTC.

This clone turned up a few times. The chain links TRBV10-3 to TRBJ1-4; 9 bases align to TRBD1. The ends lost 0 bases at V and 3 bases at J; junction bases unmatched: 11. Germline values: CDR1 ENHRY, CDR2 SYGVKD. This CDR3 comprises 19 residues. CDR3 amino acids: CAISESGWGQGVPNEKLFF. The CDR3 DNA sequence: TGTGCCATCAGTGAGTCTGGGTGGGGACAGGGAGTCCCTAATGAAAAACTGTTTTTT.

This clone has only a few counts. This chain's CDR3 is CASSTWAGPDYEQYF. CDR3 in DNA: TGTGCCAGCAGCACGTGGGCCGGGCCTGACTACGAGCAGTACTTC. V gene TRBV9 combines with J gene TRBJ2-7; no definite D call. CDR3 length: 15 residues. The germline V gene encodes CDR1 SGDLS and CDR2 YYNGEE. Between the trimmed V and J ends, which lost 4 bases and 3 bases, there was a span of 17 bases.

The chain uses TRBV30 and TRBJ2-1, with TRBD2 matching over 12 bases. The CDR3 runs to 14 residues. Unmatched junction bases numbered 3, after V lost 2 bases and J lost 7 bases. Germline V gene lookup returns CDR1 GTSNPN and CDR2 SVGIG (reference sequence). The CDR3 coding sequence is TGTGCCTGGAGTCATGGACTAGCGGGGAATGAGCAGTTCTTC. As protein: CAWSHGLAGNEQFF.

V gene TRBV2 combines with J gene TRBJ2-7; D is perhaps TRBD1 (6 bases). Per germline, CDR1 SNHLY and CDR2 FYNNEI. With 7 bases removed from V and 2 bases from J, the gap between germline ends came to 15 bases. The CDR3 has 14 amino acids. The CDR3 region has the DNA TGTGCCAGCACGAACAGGGATTCCGCCTACGAGCAGTACTTC. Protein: CASTNRDSAYEQYF. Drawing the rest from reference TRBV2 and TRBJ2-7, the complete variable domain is EPEVTQTPSHQVTQMGQEVILRCVPISNHLYFYWYRQILGQKVEFLVSFYNNEISEKSEIFDDQFSVERPDGSNFTLKIRSTKLEDSAMYFCASTNRDSAYEQYFGPGTRLTVT.